What follows are 29 T cell receptor beta chains derived from one specimen sequenced in a study of early T cells in non-severe SARS-CoV-2 infection. Via MiXCR, TCRdb re-called the 5' RACE reads, giving one row per CDR3 protein. Here the sample spans tens of thousands of distinct CDR3 sequences, over 9.5% being singletons. The source was whole blood, collected at baseline. All receptors derive from an adult who was a healthcare worker with PCR-confirmed SARS-CoV-2 infection or an uninfected control (not recorded which).

This clonotype was counted many times. The chain is built from TRBV28 and TRBJ1-5; maybe TRBD1 (6 bases). Deletions cut 4 bases from V and 4 bases from J, with 11 bases between. Germline V gives CDR1 MDHEN, CDR2 SYDVKM. The CDR3 covers 14 residues. CDR3 sequence: CASSYEGGNQPQHF. Written as DNA, the CDR3 is TGTGCCAGCAGTTACGAGGGGGGAAATCAGCCCCAGCATTTT.

This clonotype was observed a handful of times. The rearrangement links TRBV14 to TRBJ2-7, with D unclear. CDR3 length equals 15 residues. V lost 0 bases to trimming and J lost 6 bases, with 15 bases between them. The germline CDR1 and CDR2 sequences are SGHDN and FVKESK. CDR3 residues: CASSQETPPPSEQYF. CDR3 bases: TGTGCCAGCAGCCAAGAAACCCCCCCTCCGAGCGAGCAGTACTTC.

This clonotype was observed many times. The rearrangement uses TRBV7-9 and TRBJ1-2; a weak D match, TRBD1 (6 bases). The germline gives CDR1 SEHNR, CDR2 FQNEAQ (reference sequence). This CDR3 has 15 amino acids. V shed 5 bases and J shed 3 bases, with 16 bases lying between them. CDR3 protein: CASSKNPGDDYGYTF. CDR3 DNA sequence: TGTGCCAGCAGCAAAAACCCAGGGGATGACTATGGCTACACCTTC.

The chain recombines TRBV7-6 with TRBJ1-6; no clear D gene. V lost 5 bases to trimming and J lost 8 bases, with 10 bases between them. Per the germline V gene, CDR1 is SGHVS and CDR2 is FNYEAQ. The CDR3 length is 13 residues. In nucleotides, the CDR3 is TGTGCCAGCAGCCCTACCCCGGATTCACCCCTCCACTTT. Translated: CASSPTPDSPLHF.

This clonotype appeared a few times. The J gene is TRBJ1-4, the V gene TRBV3-1; perhaps TRBD1 as D (5 bases). The CDR3 totals 16 residues. Germline values: CDR1 LGHDT, CDR2 YNNKEL (reference sequence). Between the trimmed V and J ends, which lost 1 base and 6 bases, there was a span of 15 bases. CDR3 bases: TGTGCCAGCAGCCAAGCCGCGGGGCGAGGTGATGAAAAACTGTTTTTT. Its translation: CASSQAAGRGDEKLFF.

The V gene is TRBV7-9, the J gene TRBJ1-1, with a possible D match to TRBD1 (6 bases). CDR1 SEHNR and CDR2 FQNEAQ come from the germline V gene (reference sequence). The CDR3 totals 15 residues. V was cut by 3 bases and J by 1 base, with 12 bases left in between. The CDR3 region has the DNA TGTGCCAGCAGCTTCTGGACAGCGGGGAACACTGAAGCTTTCTTT. It is translated as CASSFWTAGNTEAFF. The whole variable domain, remainder taken from reference TRBV7-9 and TRBJ1-1, is DTGVSQNPRHKITKRGQNVTFRCDPISEHNRLYWYRQTLGQGPEFLTYFQNEAQLEKSRLLSDRFSAERPKGSFSTLEIQRTEQGDSAMYLCASSFWTAGNTEAFFGQGTRLTVV.

V and J are TRBV7-2 and TRBJ2-3; TRBD1 or TRBD2 may be the D gene (5 bases each). The CDR3 length is 15 residues. Germline values: CDR1 SGHTA, CDR2 FQGNSA. V lost 1 base and J lost 2, with 10 bases in between. As DNA, the CDR3 is TGTGCCAGCAGCTTAGTCGGGGCTAACACAGATACGCAGTATTTT. Translating gives CASSLVGANTDTQYF.

This clonotype was seen at least ten times. J is TRBJ2-3 and V is TRBV4-1; tentative D call: TRBD2 (5 bases). CDR1 is MGHRA and CDR2 is YSYEKL in the germline V gene. CDR3 size: 17 residues. Trimming removed 1 base at V and 2 bases at J, with 16 bases between. The CDR3 DNA is TGCGCCAGCAGCCAAGTAGAGGGTATAGGCACCACAGATACGCAGTATTTT. Protein: CASSQVEGIGTTDTQYF.

In its sample, this clonotype was seen many times. The chain carries TRBV30 and TRBJ2-7; 7 bases map to TRBD2. V was pared by 2 bases and J by 2 bases, with 3 bases of the junction left unmatched. Germline V gene lookup returns CDR1 GTSNPN and CDR2 SVGIG (reference sequence). This CDR3 has 13 residues. CDR3 sequence reads: CAWSPAGAYEQYF. CDR3 nucleotide sequence: TGTGCCTGGAGTCCCGCGGGGGCCTACGAGCAGTACTTC. Variable domain in full (rest from reference TRBV30 and TRBJ2-7): SQTIHQWPATLVQPVGSPLSLECTVEGTSNPNLYWYRQAAGRGLQLLFYSVGIGQISSEVPQNLSASRPQDRQFILSSKKLLLSDSGFYLCAWSPAGAYEQYFGPGTRLTVT.

This chain uses TRBV7-9 with TRBJ2-4; 7 bases agree with TRBD2. The trim removed 3 bases at V and 0 bases at J, leaving 2 bases unmatched. The CDR3 has 15 residues. In germline, CDR1 is SEHNR, CDR2 FQNEAQ (reference sequence). In DNA, the CDR3 is TGTGCCAGCAGCTTCGGGGGGATAGCCAAAAACATTCAGTACTTC. The encoded protein is CASSFGGIAKNIQYF.

This clonotype was picked up many times. The DNA of the CDR3 is TGCGCCAGCAGCCTTGATCGGGGAGGCACTGAAGCTTTCTTT. Protein product: CASSLDRGGTEAFF. V and J are TRBV4-3 and TRBJ1-1; D gene unclear. CDR1 and CDR2 (germline): LGHNA, YSLEER. This CDR3 has 14 amino acids. V gave up 4 bases and J gave up 4 bases, with 13 bases separating them.

This clonotype was observed a handful of times. The rearrangement joins TRBV12-3 or TRBV12-4 to TRBJ1-1, with a weak D call TRBD1 (6 bases). This CDR3 has 13 residues. The V end lost 3 bases, the J end lost 11 bases, and 16 bases lay between the germline ends. CDR3 DNA sequence: TGTGCCAGCAGTTTGGGGGCGCAGGTTGGGGCTTTCTTT. Translated: CASSLGAQVGAFF.

This clonotype was seen at least ten times. CDR3 in amino acids: CASSLGLAGATGELFF. Here the CDR3 DNA reads TGTGCCAGCAGCTTAGGGCTAGCGGGGGCGACCGGGGAGCTGTTTTTT. The V gene is TRBV7-8, the J gene TRBJ2-2; TRBD2 aligns across 10 bases. The CDR3 is 16 residues long. V dropped 1 base and J dropped 5; count of bases not matched to a gene: 4. The V gene's germline CDR1 is SGHVS and CDR2 FQNEAQ.

This clonotype was seen more than once but under ten times. V gene TRBV19 combines with J gene TRBJ2-3; TRBD2 matches at 10 bases. Germline V gene data show CDR1 as LNHDA and CDR2 as SQIVND (reference sequence). Trimming took 3 bases from V and 6 from J; bases not matched to a gene: 9. The CDR3 spans 16 residues. CDR3 sequence reads: CASSMTIAGGLDTQYF. In DNA form, the CDR3 reads TGTGCCAGTAGTATGACTATAGCGGGGGGCCTGGATACGCAGTATTTT.

The rearrangement links TRBV12-5 to TRBJ1-1; TRBD1 might be the D (6 bases). CDR3 size: 12 residues. The germline CDR1 and CDR2 sequences are LGHNT and FRNRAP. V was cut by 2 bases and J by 10 bases, with 11 bases left in between. The CDR3 loop reads CASGLNRDTAFF. CDR3 nucleotide sequence: TGTGCTAGTGGTTTGAACAGGGATACAGCTTTCTTT.

This sequence joins TRBV11-2 and TRBJ2-2; D uncertain. The CDR3 is 13 amino acids. V dropped 5 bases and J dropped 10 bases, with 14 bases sitting between them. From germline, CDR1 is SGHAT and CDR2 FQNNGV. Written as DNA, the CDR3 is TGTGCCAGCAGCCCGAGGCCCGTCGAGGAGCTGTTTTTT. This codes for CASSPRPVEELFF.

Concerning this clonotype: A much larger clone sits a single nucleotide away, making a read error possible. This chain connects TRBV1 to TRBJ2-7; the table gives TRBD1 as D, unverified against the DNA. TRBV1 is deemed a pseudogene. This CDR3 region has 17 residues. CDR3 amino acids: CTSSLGQGAARPFEQYF. The CDR3 DNA follows: TGCACCAGCAGCCTGGGACAGGGGGCCGCTCGGCCCTTCGAGCAGTACTTC.

This clonotype showed up many times. The V and J genes are TRBV7-9 and TRBJ1-2; tentative D call: TRBD1 (5 bases). CDR3 length equals 15 residues. The germline V gene encodes CDR1 SEHNR and CDR2 FQNEAQ (reference sequence). Deletions cut 2 bases from V and 6 bases from J, with 16 bases between. The CDR3 DNA reads TGTGCCAGCAGCTTATCCCTGGGGCAAGCCCATGGCTACACCTTC. Its translation is CASSLSLGQAHGYTF.

This clonotype was detected a few times. J is TRBJ1-5 and V is TRBV6-2 or TRBV6-3; perhaps TRBD1 as D (6 bases). Trimming pared 6 bases from V and 7 bases from J, leaving 13 bases between. This CDR3 contains 13 residues. Germline assignment: CDR1 MNHEY and CDR2 SVGEGT. In DNA form, the CDR3 reads TGTGCCAGCAGCCCCGACCAGGGGCAGCCCCAGCATTTT. Translating it yields CASSPDQGQPQHF.

The V call is TRBV29-1, the J call TRBJ2-7; D might be TRBD1 or TRBD2, each matching 5 bases. V was clipped by 6 bases and J by 6 bases, with 15 bases between them. CDR3 size: 12 residues. From germline, CDR1 is SQVTM and CDR2 ANQGSEA. This CDR3 reads CSVRDGLPEQYF. The CDR3 bases are TGCAGCGTCCGGGACGGGTTGCCCGAGCAGTACTTC.

This clonotype showed up many times. J is TRBJ1-1 and V is TRBV29-1; TRBD1 might be the D (5 bases). Germline assignment: CDR1 SQVTM and CDR2 ANQGSEA. The CDR3 runs 16 residues. Deletions cut 7 bases from V and 0 bases from J, with 21 bases between. The CDR3 protein is CSAVPGQIPLNTEAFF. Written as DNA, the CDR3 is TGCAGCGCCGTCCCGGGGCAGATCCCCCTGAACACTGAAGCTTTCTTT.

This clonotype has at least ten counts. This rearrangement joins TRBV2 to TRBJ1-6; 8 positions agree with TRBD1. The J segment lost 4 bases and the V segment lost 6 bases, leaving 11 bases of the junction unmatched. The V gene's germline CDR1 is SNHLY and CDR2 FYNNEI. CDR3 length: 17 residues. The CDR3 sequence is CASREVGGTGYNSPLHF. In nucleotides, the CDR3 is TGTGCCAGCAGGGAGGTCGGCGGGACAGGATATAATTCACCCCTCCACTTT.

This clonotype has more than one count but fewer than ten. The CDR3 DNA reads TGTGCCAGCAGCGTAGCTAGCGGGGGGGCCCCCGATACGCAGTATTTT. It translates to CASSVASGGAPDTQYF. The rearrangement links TRBV9 to TRBJ2-3, with 12 bases lining up with TRBD2. The V gene's germline CDR1 is SGDLS and CDR2 YYNGEE. This CDR3 has 16 residues. J lost 6 bases, V lost 0 bases, and 5 bases had no gene match. The variable domain in full, with the rest retrieved from reference TRBV9 and TRBJ2-3, is DSGVTQTPKHLITATGQRVTLRCSPRSGDLSVYWYQQSLDQGLQFLIQYYNGEERAKGNILERFSAQQFPDLHSELNLSSLELGDSALYFCASSVASGGAPDTQYFGPGTRLTVL.

This clonotype was counted a few times. The chain combines TRBV11-3 with TRBJ1-4, with TRBD1 identical over 7 bases. CDR1 is SGHNT and CDR2 is YENEEA in the germline V gene. The CDR3 has 15 amino acids. The trim removed 5 bases at V and 5 bases at J, leaving 8 bases unmatched. The CDR3, as DNA: TGTGCCAGCAGCAAGAACCGGGACAGAAATGAAAAACTGTTTTTT. The encoded protein is CASSKNRDRNEKLFF.

This clonotype was found many times. This chain connects TRBV27 to TRBJ1-2, with a possible D match to TRBD1 (6 bases). This CDR3 has 14 residues. Germline values: CDR1 MNHEY, CDR2 SMNVEV (reference sequence). The V gene lost 5 bases and the J gene lost 8 bases, with 18 bases spanning the gap. CDR3 nucleotides: TGTGCCAGCAGTCCACTACGGGGGCTGCGGGGCTACACCTTC. Protein sequence: CASSPLRGLRGYTF.

J is TRBJ2-3 and V is TRBV12-3 or TRBV12-4, with D uncertain. The V gene lost 5 bases and the J gene lost 0 bases, with 12 bases spanning the gap. This CDR3 contains 15 residues. In DNA, the CDR3 is TGTGCCAGCAGTAGCAACTTGGACAGCACAGATACGCAGTATTTT. Residues: CASSSNLDSTDTQYF.

The V gene is TRBV29-1, the J gene TRBJ1-1; unclear D gene. Trimming took 3 bases from V and 4 from J, leaving 9 bases between them. The CDR3 has 12 amino acids. CDR1 is SQVTM, CDR2 ANQGSEA, per germline. CDR3 DNA: TGCAGCGTTGAGTGGGCGGGCACTGAAGCTTTCTTT. Translating it yields CSVEWAGTEAFF.

A single count supports this clonotype. This chain joins TRBV7-2 and TRBJ2-1, with TRBD1 matching over 10 bases. V lost 3 bases to trimming and J lost 8 bases; unmatched junction nucleotides: 10. Looked up from germline, CDR1 is SGHTA and CDR2 is FQGNSA. CDR3 length: 16 residues. This CDR3 is CASSFRGQGLNYEQFF. CDR3 coding DNA: TGTGCCAGCAGCTTCCGGGGACAGGGGCTCAATTATGAGCAGTTCTTC.

This chain joins TRBV9 and TRBJ1-1; the D gene is possibly TRBD1 (6 bases). The CDR3 has 14 residues. Trimming stripped 0 bases from V and 4 bases from J, with 10 bases between. Germline CDR1 is SGDLS and CDR2 is YYNGEE. The CDR3 loop reads CASSVAWTVTEAFF. In DNA, the CDR3 is TGTGCCAGCAGCGTAGCTTGGACAGTCACTGAAGCTTTCTTT.